Listed here are 26 T cell receptor beta chains from one sample, sequenced in a study of response to subunit inactivated influenza vaccine. MiXCR, run by TCRdb on the RT-PCR reads, gives a single entry per CDR3 protein. The sample holds 700,000 to 800,000 distinct CDR3 sequences; roughly 18% are singletons and the top ten take approximately 11%. The material sequenced was PBMCs from blood, taken about 5 days after vaccination. The receptors here all came from a man in his fifties who received an inactivated influenza vaccine.

This clonotype was recorded only once. The chain carries TRBV20-1 and TRBJ2-3; TRBD2 matches at 16 bases. The CDR3 has 14 amino acids. Germline values: CDR1 DFQATT, CDR2 SNEGSKA (reference sequence). Germline trimming cut 3 bases from V and 9 bases from J; bases unmatched to any gene: 3. The CDR3 coding sequence is TGCAGTGCTAGGGGACTAGCGGGGGGGCCGACGCAGTATTTT. Translated, it gives CSARGLAGGPTQYF.

This clonotype was seen more than once but under ten times. This chain links TRBV4-1 with TRBJ2-7; weak D call: TRBD1 (6 bases). The CDR3 length is 14 residues. CDR1 is MGHRA and CDR2 is YSYEKL in the germline V gene. Trimming shortened V by 1 base and J by 6 bases, and 13 bases separated the two germline ends. CDR3 DNA sequence: TGCGCCAGCAGCCAAGTCGTTACAGGGACCGAGCAGTACTTC. Translation gives CASSQVVTGTEQYF.

This clonotype came up a few times. The chain links TRBV16 to TRBJ2-5; D gene uncertain. This CDR3 has 12 amino acids. CDR1 and CDR2 from the germline V gene are KGHSY and FQNENV. The V end lost 1 base, the J end lost 4 bases, and 4 bases lay between the germline ends. This chain's CDR3 is CASSQYRETQYF. In nucleotides, the CDR3 is TGTGCCAGCAGCCAATATCGAGAGACCCAGTACTTC. Complete variable domain (other parts from reference TRBV16 and TRBJ2-5): GEEVAQTPKHLVRGEGQKAKLYCAPIKGHSYVFWYQQVLKNEFKFLISFQNENVFDETGMPKERFSAKCLPNSPCSLEIQATKLEDSAVYFCASSQYRETQYFGPGTRLLVL.

The chain recombines TRBV15 with TRBJ2-7; perhaps D is TRBD1 or TRBD2 (5 bases each). This CDR3 is built from 16 residues. Germline V gene lookup returns CDR1 LNHNV and CDR2 YYDKDF (reference sequence). V lost 0 bases to trimming and J lost 3 bases, with 15 bases between them. CDR3 nucleotides: TGTGCCACCAGCAGAGATCTGGGGGTGGGCCGCTACGAGCAGTACTTC. It yields the protein CATSRDLGVGRYEQYF.

This clonotype has just a few counts. The J gene is TRBJ2-2, the V gene TRBV30; D not resolved. V was pared by 2 bases and J by 6 bases, with 4 bases between. The CDR3 covers 11 residues. CDR1 and CDR2 (germline): GTSNPN, SVGIG (reference sequence). CDR3 DNA sequence: TGTGCCTGGAGTAGGGCCGGGGAGCTGTTTTTT. Translation: CAWSRAGELFF.

The V call is TRBV6-2 or TRBV6-3, the J call TRBJ2-3; a possible D gene is TRBD1 (5 bases). Germline V CDR1 and CDR2: MNHEY, SVGEGT. The CDR3 has 15 residues. V lost 2 bases and J lost 6, with 15 bases in between. CDR3 sequence (DNA): TGTGCCAGCAGTTACACAGGACGACCCCAGGATACGCAGTATTTT. Translation gives CASSYTGRPQDTQYF.

The V and J genes are TRBV20-1 and TRBJ2-5, with 14 bases that match TRBD2. The CDR3 extends over 16 amino acids. The germline gives CDR1 DFQATT, CDR2 SNEGSKA (reference sequence). Unmatched junction bases numbered 5, after V lost 1 base and J lost 4 bases. The CDR3 bases are TGCAGTGCTAGAGCCGGGACTAGCGGGAGTATAGAGACCCAGTACTTC. Protein sequence: CSARAGTSGSIETQYF.

J is TRBJ2-2 and V is TRBV10-3; D is perhaps TRBD1 (6 bases). The V end was cut by 7 bases, the J end by 6 bases, with 18 bases between. The germline V gene has CDR1 ENHRY and CDR2 SYGVKD. The CDR3 contains 15 residues. The CDR3 region is CAIMSTGADSGELFF. CDR3 in DNA: TGTGCCATCATGTCGACAGGCGCGGACTCCGGGGAGCTGTTTTTT.

The chain carries TRBV5-6 and TRBJ2-1, with 10 bases aligning to TRBD2. V shed 4 bases and J 6 bases; nucleotides not matched to a gene: 10. This CDR3 spans 16 amino acids. The V gene's germline CDR1 is SGHDT and CDR2 YYEEEE. CDR3 amino acids: CASSGKTSGFGNEQFF. In DNA, the CDR3 is TGTGCCAGCAGCGGAAAGACTAGCGGGTTCGGCAATGAGCAGTTCTTC.

V usage is TRBV20-1 and J usage is TRBJ1-6; 9 bases agree with TRBD1. Germline lookup yields CDR1 DFQATT and CDR2 SNEGSKA (reference sequence). J was trimmed by 9 bases and V by 4 bases; bases with no gene match: 13. CDR3 length: 16 amino acids. The CDR3 DNA is TGCAGTGCTATAAGACAGGGGGGCGATTTAGGTTCACCCCTCCACTTT. Amino acid sequence: CSAIRQGGDLGSPLHF.

The chain links TRBV5-6 to TRBJ2-2; TRBD1 matches at 9 bases. The junction had 8 bases not matched to a gene; V was cut back by 5 bases and J by 3 bases. CDR3 length equals 16 residues. CDR1 and CDR2 (germline): SGHDT, YYEEEE. The CDR3 bases are TGTGCCAGCAGTTATAAACAGGGGGCGGACACCGGGGAGCTGTTTTTT. It specifies CASSYKQGADTGELFF.

The sample holds many counts of this clonotype. The rearrangement joins TRBV4-3 to TRBJ2-1, with D unresolved. There are 15 residues in the CDR3. Trimming stripped 3 bases from V and 2 bases from J, with 11 bases between. CDR1 is LGHNA, CDR2 YSLEER, per germline. Written as DNA, the CDR3 is TGCGCCAGCAGCCAGACCGACTCAACCTACAATGAGCAGTTCTTC. Protein product: CASSQTDSTYNEQFF.

The chain carries TRBV20-1 and TRBJ2-5; TRBD1 matches at 10 bases. Germline assignment: CDR1 DFQATT and CDR2 SNEGSKA (reference sequence). V dropped 3 bases and J dropped 0; count of bases not matched to a gene: 4. This CDR3 region has 15 residues. The CDR3 coding sequence is TGCAGTGCTAGCGCGGGACAGGGGTACCAAGAGACCCAGTACTTC. Its protein is CSASAGQGYQETQYF.

The gene calls are TRBV7-9 and TRBJ2-1, with no clear D. Per germline, CDR1 SEHNR and CDR2 FQNEAQ (reference sequence). Trimming shortened V by 3 bases and J by 6 bases, and 6 bases separated the two germline ends. The CDR3 consists of 12 residues. The CDR3 reads CASSFYGNEQFF. The CDR3 nucleotides are TGTGCCAGCAGCTTCTACGGCAATGAGCAGTTCTTC.

The gene calls are TRBV29-1 and TRBJ1-1, with D uncertain. The CDR3 runs to 11 residues. CDR1 and CDR2 (germline): SQVTM, ANQGSEA. The V end was cut by 5 bases, the J end by 5 bases, with 9 bases between. The CDR3 sequence: CSVLWKTEAFF. CDR3 bases: TGCAGCGTTTTGTGGAAGACTGAAGCTTTCTTT.

This clonotype appeared a few times. This chain links TRBV6-2 or TRBV6-3 with TRBJ2-7; D is unresolved. In germline, CDR1 is MNHEY, CDR2 SVGEGT. V was clipped by 8 bases and J by 0 bases, with 14 bases between them. The CDR3 extends over 14 amino acids. The CDR3, as DNA: TGTGCCAGCCAAGCGCGCAGGAGCTCCTACGAGCAGTACTTC. Protein: CASQARRSSYEQYF.

The J gene is TRBJ2-3, the V gene TRBV6-4; no clear D. Germline loops: CDR1 MRHNA, CDR2 SNTAGT. The V gene lost 8 bases and the J gene lost 0 bases, with 9 bases spanning the gap. This CDR3 is built from 13 residues. The chain's CDR3 is CASFQGSTDTQYF. In DNA, the CDR3 is TGTGCCAGCTTTCAAGGAAGCACAGATACGCAGTATTTT.

This clonotype was observed once. CDR3 nucleotides: TGTGCCAGCAGCCGGGATCACAATGAGCAGTTCTTC. Translated: CASSRDHNEQFF. The chain combines TRBV6-6 with TRBJ2-1, with D possibly being TRBD2 (5 bases). Germline CDR1 and CDR2: MNHNY and SVGAGI (reference sequence). This CDR3 region has 12 residues. V was pared by 6 bases and J by 5 bases, with 8 bases between.

The V gene is TRBV12-3 or TRBV12-4, the J gene TRBJ1-6; D is possibly TRBD1 (6 bases). CDR3 size: 13 residues. V lost 4 bases and J lost 9, with 10 bases in between. CDR3 nucleotide sequence: TGTGCCAGCAGTTGGGGGGCTAGTTCACCCCTCCACTTT. Translating it yields CASSWGASSPLHF.

The chain combines TRBV6-6 with TRBJ2-7, with 7 bases matching TRBD1. Germline V lookup: CDR1 MNHNY, CDR2 SVGAGI (reference sequence). Trimming removed 2 bases from V and 5 bases from J; junction bases left unmatched: 3. This CDR3 comprises 13 residues. This CDR3 reads CASSYSRGNEQYF. CDR3 DNA sequence: TGTGCCAGCAGTTACAGCAGGGGGAACGAGCAGTACTTC.

The gene calls are TRBV18 and TRBJ2-3; D unresolved. The CDR3 covers 14 residues. The ends were cut back, 3 bases at V and 8 bases at J, with 15 bases in the middle. Germline lookup yields CDR1 KGHSH and CDR2 LQKENI. CDR3 protein: CASSPEHKGGTQYF. The CDR3 DNA reads TGTGCCAGCTCACCCGAGCACAAAGGCGGTACGCAGTATTTT.

In this sample, this clonotype turned up a few times. The V call is TRBV27, the J call TRBJ1-4, with TRBD1 as a possible D gene (5 bases). The ends were cut back, 2 bases at V and 7 bases at J, with 14 bases in the middle. CDR1 and CDR2 (germline): MNHEY, SMNVEV (reference sequence). The CDR3 extends over 15 amino acids. CDR3 sequence (DNA): TGTGCCAGCAGTTTAGGCGGGGGACCTCCTGAAAAACTGTTTTTT. Its protein product is CASSLGGGPPEKLFF.

There are a few counts of this clonotype. The chain recombines TRBV15 with TRBJ2-1, with 8 bases identical to TRBD2. Trimming took 1 base from V and 5 from J; bases not matched to a gene: 1. From germline, CDR1 is LNHNV and CDR2 YYDKDF (reference sequence). The CDR3 contains 14 residues. CDR3 bases: TGTGCCACCAGCAGAGGAGCGGGGGACAATGAGCAGTTCTTC. Encoded protein: CATSRGAGDNEQFF. Complete variable domain (other parts from reference TRBV15 and TRBJ2-1): DAMVIQNPRYQVTQFGKPVTLSCSQTLNHNVMYWYQQKSSQAPKLLFHYYDKDFNNEADTPDNFQSRRPNTSFCFLDIRSPGLGDTAMYLCATSRGAGDNEQFFGPGTRLTVL.

The table lists this clonotype with many counts. The rearrangement links TRBV12-3 or TRBV12-4 to TRBJ2-1; 7 nucleotides match TRBD1. Trimming at V came to 7 bases and at J to 4 bases, leaving 10 bases not matched to a gene. The CDR3 has 15 amino acids. CDR3 loop: CASKTGQASYNEQFF. The CDR3 coding sequence is TGTGCCAGCAAAACCGGACAGGCCTCGTACAATGAGCAGTTCTTC.

This clonotype was found a few times. The CDR3 DNA reads as TGCAGTGCCCCCCTTAGCGGGGGGCGCACAGATACGCAGTATTTT. It translates to CSAPLSGGRTDTQYF. The V call is TRBV20-1, the J call TRBJ2-3; 10 bases map to TRBD2. CDR3 length: 15 residues. Unmatched junction bases numbered 7, after V lost 6 bases and J lost 1 base. The germline CDR1 and CDR2 sequences are DFQATT and SNEGSKA (reference sequence).

In this sample, this clonotype turned up a few times. The chain links TRBV20-1 to TRBJ2-3; TRBD2 might be the D (5 bases). V was pared by 3 bases and J by 0 bases, with 7 bases between. Germline V gene sequence: CDR1 DFQATT, CDR2 SNEGSKA (reference sequence). The CDR3 spans 13 residues. As DNA, the CDR3 is TGCAGTGCTAGTCGGGAAAGCACAGATACGCAGTATTTT. Amino acids: CSASRESTDTQYF.